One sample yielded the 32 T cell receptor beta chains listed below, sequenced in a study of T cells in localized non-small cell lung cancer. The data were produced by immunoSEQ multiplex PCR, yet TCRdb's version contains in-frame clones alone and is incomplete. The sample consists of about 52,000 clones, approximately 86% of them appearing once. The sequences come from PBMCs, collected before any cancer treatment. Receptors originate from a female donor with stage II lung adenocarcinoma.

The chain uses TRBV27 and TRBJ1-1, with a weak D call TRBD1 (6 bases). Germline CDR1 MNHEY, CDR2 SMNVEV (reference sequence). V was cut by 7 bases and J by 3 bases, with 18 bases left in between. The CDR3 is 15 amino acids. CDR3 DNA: TGTGCCAGCACCGCCCGGGGGCGGAGGGACACTGAAGCTTTCTTT. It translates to CASTARGRRDTEAFF.

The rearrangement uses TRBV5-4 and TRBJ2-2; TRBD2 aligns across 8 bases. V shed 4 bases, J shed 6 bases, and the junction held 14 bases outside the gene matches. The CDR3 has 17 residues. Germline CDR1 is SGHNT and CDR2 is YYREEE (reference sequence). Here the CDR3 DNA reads TGTGCCAGCAGCCCCCTGGGCGGGGGGCTCTTGGCCGGGGAGCTGTTTTTT. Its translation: CASSPLGGGLLAGELFF.

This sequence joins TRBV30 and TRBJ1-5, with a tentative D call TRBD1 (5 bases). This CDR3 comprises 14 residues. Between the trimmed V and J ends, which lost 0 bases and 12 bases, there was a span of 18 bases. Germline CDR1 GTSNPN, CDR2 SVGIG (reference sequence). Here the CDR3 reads CAWSVGGTPGGQHF. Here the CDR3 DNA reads TGTGCCTGGAGTGTAGGAGGGACCCCCGGGGGCCAGCATTTT.

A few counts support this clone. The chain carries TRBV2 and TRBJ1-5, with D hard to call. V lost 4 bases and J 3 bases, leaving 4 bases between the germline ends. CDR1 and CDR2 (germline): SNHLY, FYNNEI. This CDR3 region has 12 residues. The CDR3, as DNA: TGTGCCAGCAGTGTTGACAATCAGCCCCAGCATTTT. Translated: CASSVDNQPQHF. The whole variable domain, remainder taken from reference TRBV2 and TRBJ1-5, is EPEVTQTPSHQVTQMGQEVILRCVPISNHLYFYWYRQILGQKVEFLVSFYNNEISEKSEIFDDQFSVERPDGSNFTLKIRSTKLEDSAMYFCASSVDNQPQHFGDGTRLSIL.

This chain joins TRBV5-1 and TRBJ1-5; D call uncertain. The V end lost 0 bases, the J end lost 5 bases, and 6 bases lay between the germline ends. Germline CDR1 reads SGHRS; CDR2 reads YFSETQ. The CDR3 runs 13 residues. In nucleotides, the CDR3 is TGCGCCAGCAGCTTGGCGCCGGATCAGCCCCAGCATTTT. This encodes CASSLAPDQPQHF. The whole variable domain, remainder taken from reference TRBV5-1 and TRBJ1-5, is KAGVTQTPRYLIKTRGQQVTLSCSPISGHRSVSWYQQTPGQGLQFLFEYFSETQRNKGNFPGRFSGRQFSNSRSEMNVSTLELGDSALYLCASSLAPDQPQHFGDGTRLSIL.

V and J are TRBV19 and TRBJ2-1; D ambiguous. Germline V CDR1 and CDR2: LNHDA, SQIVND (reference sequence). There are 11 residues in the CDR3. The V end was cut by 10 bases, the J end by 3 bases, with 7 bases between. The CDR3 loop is CATLRYNEQFF. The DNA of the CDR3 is TGTGCCACCCTCCGCTACAATGAGCAGTTCTTC.

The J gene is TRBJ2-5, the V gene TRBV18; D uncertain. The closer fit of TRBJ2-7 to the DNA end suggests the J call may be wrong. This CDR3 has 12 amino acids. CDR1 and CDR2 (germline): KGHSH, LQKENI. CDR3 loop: CASSPLPYEQYF. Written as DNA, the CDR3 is TGTGCCAGCTCACCCCTCCCCTACGAGCAGTACTTC.

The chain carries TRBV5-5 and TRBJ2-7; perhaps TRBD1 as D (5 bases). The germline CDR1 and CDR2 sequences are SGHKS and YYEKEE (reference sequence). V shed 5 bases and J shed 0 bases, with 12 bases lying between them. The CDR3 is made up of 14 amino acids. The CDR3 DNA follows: TGTGCCAGCAGAGGGGATGTGAGCTCCTACGAGCAGTACTTC. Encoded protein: CASRGDVSSYEQYF.

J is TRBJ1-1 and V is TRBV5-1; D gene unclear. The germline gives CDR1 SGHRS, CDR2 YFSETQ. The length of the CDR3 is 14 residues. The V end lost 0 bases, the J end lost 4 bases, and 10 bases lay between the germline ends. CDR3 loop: CASSLGMGSTEAFF. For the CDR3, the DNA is TGCGCCAGCAGCTTGGGGATGGGGAGCACTGAAGCTTTCTTT.

CDR3 sequence reads: CASSLRRDSEQFF. For the CDR3, the DNA is TGTGCCAGCAGCTTAAGGAGGGATAGTGAGCAGTTCTTC. This chain connects TRBV7-3 to TRBJ2-1; TRBD2 is a possible D gene (6 bases). Trimming cost V 1 base and J 9 bases, with 10 bases left between them. The germline CDR1 and CDR2 sequences are SGHTA and FQGTGA. This CDR3 is 13 amino acids long.

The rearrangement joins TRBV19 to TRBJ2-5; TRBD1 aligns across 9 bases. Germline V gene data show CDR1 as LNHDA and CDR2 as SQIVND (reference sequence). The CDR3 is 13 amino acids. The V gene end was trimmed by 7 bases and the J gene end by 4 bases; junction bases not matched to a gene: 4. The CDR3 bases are TGTGCCAGTACCGTGACAGGGGGAGAGACCCAGTACTTC. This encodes CASTVTGGETQYF.

CDR3 DNA: TGTGCCAGCAGCTTTATGGGCAGCAGCTACGAGCAGTACTTC. Protein: CASSFMGSSYEQYF. The chain combines TRBV7-9 with TRBJ2-7; unclear D gene. Germline lookup yields CDR1 SEHNR and CDR2 FQNEAQ (reference sequence). With 3 bases removed from V and 3 bases from J, the gap between germline ends came to 12 bases. The CDR3 is 14 amino acids.

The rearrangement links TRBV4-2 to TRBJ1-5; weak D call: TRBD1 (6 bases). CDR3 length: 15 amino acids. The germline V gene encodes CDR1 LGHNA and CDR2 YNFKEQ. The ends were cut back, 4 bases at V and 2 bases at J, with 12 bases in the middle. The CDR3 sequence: CASSPRGAGNQPQHF. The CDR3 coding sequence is TGTGCCAGCAGCCCCAGGGGCGCGGGCAATCAGCCCCAGCATTTT.

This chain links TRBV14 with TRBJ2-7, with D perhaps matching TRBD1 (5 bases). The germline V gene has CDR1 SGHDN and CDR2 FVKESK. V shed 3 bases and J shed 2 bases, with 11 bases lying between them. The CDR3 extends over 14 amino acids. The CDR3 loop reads CASSHGQGTYEQYF. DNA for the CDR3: TGTGCCAGCAGCCACGGACAAGGAACCTACGAGCAGTACTTC.

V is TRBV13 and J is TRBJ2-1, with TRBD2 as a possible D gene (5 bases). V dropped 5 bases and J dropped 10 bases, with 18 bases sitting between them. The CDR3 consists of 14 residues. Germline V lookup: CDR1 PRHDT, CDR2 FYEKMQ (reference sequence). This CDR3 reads CASSLQSGFREQFF. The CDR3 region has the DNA TGTGCCAGCAGCCTCCAGTCGGGGTTTAGGGAGCAGTTCTTC.

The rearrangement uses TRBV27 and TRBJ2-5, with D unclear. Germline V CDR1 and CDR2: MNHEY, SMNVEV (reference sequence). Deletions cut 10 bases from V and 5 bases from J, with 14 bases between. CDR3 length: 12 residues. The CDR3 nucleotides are TGTGCCACCCCGACAACTTTGGAGACCCAGTACTTC. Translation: CATPTTLETQYF.

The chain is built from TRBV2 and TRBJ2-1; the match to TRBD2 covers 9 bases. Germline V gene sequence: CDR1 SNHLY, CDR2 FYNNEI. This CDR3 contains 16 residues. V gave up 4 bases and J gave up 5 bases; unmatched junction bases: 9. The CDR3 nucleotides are TGTGCCAGCAGTGGGGTTTGGCTAGCGGGGAACAATGAGCAGTTCTTC. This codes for CASSGVWLAGNNEQFF.

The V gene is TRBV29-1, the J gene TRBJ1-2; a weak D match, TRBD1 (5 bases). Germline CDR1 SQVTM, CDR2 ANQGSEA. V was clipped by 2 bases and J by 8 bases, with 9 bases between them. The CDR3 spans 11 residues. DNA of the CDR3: TGCAGCGTTGAACAGGGAGGGGGCTACACCTTC. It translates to CSVEQGGGYTF.

In DNA form, the CDR3 reads TGTGCCACCAGCAGAGGAGTCAGGGTTCGGACTGAAGCTTTCTTT. Translation gives CATSRGVRVRTEAFF. V gene TRBV15 combines with J gene TRBJ1-1, with a possible D match to TRBD1 (5 bases). With 1 base removed from V and 5 bases from J, the gap between germline ends came to 14 bases. CDR1 and CDR2 (germline): LNHNV, YYDKDF (reference sequence). The CDR3 contains 15 residues.

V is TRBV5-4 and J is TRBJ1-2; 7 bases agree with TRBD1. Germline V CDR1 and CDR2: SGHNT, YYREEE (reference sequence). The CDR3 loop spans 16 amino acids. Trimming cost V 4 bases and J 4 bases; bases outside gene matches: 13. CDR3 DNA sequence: TGTGCCAGCAGCATAGAAAGACACAGGGGATCCTATGGCTACACCTTC. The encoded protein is CASSIERHRGSYGYTF.

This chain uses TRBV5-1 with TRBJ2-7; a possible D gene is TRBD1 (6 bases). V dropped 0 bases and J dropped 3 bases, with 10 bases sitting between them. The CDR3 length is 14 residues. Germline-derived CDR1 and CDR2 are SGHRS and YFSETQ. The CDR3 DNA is TGCGCCAGCAGCTTGGGGACAGCGAACTACGAGCAGTACTTC. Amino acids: CASSLGTANYEQYF.

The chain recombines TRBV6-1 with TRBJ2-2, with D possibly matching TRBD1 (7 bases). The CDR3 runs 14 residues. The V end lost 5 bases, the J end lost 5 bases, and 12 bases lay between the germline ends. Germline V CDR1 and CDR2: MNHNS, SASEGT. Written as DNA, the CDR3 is TGTGCCAGCAGTTGGAGGGGGCAAACCGGGGAGCTGTTTTTT. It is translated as CASSWRGQTGELFF.

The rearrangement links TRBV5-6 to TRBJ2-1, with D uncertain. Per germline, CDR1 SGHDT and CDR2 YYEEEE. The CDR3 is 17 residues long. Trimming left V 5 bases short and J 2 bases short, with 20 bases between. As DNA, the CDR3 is TGTGCCAGCAGTATCGGGCCTCCGCCTTCCCCCTACAATGAGCAGTTCTTC. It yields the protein CASSIGPPPSPYNEQFF.

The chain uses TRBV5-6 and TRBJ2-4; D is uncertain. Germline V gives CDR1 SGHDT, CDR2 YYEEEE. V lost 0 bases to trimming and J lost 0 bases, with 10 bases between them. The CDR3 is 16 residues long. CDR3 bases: TGTGCCAGCAGCTTGGCCGCAGCTCGAGCCAAAAACATTCAGTACTTC. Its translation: CASSLAAARAKNIQYF.

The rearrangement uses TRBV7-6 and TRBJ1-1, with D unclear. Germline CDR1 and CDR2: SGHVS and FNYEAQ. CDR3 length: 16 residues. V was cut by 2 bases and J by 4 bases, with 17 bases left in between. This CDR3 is CASSLKSSYSPTEAFF. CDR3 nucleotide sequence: TGTGCCAGCAGCTTAAAAAGCTCTTACAGTCCCACTGAAGCTTTCTTT.

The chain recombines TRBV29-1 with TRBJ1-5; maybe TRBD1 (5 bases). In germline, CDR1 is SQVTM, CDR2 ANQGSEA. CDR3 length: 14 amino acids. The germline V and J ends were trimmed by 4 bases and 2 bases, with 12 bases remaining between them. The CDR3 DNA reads TGCAGCGTTGTTTCGGGGGAACGCAATCAGCCCCAGCATTTT. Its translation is CSVVSGERNQPQHF.

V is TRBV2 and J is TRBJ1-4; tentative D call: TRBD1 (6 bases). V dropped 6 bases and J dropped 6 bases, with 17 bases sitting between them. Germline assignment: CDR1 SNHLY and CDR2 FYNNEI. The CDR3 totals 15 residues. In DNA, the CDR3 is TGTGCCAGCAGGAACAGGGCCACCATGGATGAAAAACTGTTTTTT. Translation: CASRNRATMDEKLFF.

The DNA for the CDR3 is TGTGCCAGCAGTCTTAGCTCGGGGGAAACCTACAATGAGCAGTTCTTC. Translation: CASSLSSGETYNEQFF. V and J are TRBV27 and TRBJ2-1; a possible D gene is TRBD2 (6 bases). Trimming shortened V by 5 bases and J by 2 bases, and 16 bases separated the two germline ends. CDR1 is MNHEY, CDR2 SMNVEV, per germline (reference sequence). There are 16 residues in the CDR3.

The CDR3 sequence: CATSRDLAGGAFF. CDR3 sequence (DNA): TGTGCCACCAGCAGAGATCTCGCCGGGGGAGCTTTCTTT. The rearrangement joins TRBV15 to TRBJ1-1; tentatively, D is TRBD1 (5 bases). The CDR3 loop spans 13 amino acids. The ends were cut back, 0 bases at V and 10 bases at J, with 12 bases in the middle. Germline assignment: CDR1 LNHNV and CDR2 YYDKDF (reference sequence).

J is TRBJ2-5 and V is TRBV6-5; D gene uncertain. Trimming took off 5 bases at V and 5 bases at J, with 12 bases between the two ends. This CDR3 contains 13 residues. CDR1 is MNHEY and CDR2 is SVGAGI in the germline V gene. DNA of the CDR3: TGTGCCAGCAGTAATCGTCAGCCGGAGACCCAGTACTTC. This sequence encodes CASSNRQPETQYF.

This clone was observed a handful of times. Written as DNA, the CDR3 is TGTGCCACCAGCACTACAGTGAACACTGAAGCTTTCTTT. It is translated as CATSTTVNTEAFF. The genes are TRBV15 and TRBJ1-1; D gene uncertain. The CDR3 loop spans 13 amino acids. With 4 bases removed from V and 0 bases from J, the gap between germline ends came to 6 bases. The germline gives CDR1 LNHNV, CDR2 YYDKDF (reference sequence).

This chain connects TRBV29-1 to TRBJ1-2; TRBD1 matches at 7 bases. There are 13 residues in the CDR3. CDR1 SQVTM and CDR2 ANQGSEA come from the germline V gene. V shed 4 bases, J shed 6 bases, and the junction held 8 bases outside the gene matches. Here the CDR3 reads CSVGTGFIDGYTF. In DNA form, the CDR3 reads TGCAGCGTTGGGACAGGTTTTATAGATGGCTACACCTTC.